One and the same sample provided the 13 T cell receptor beta chains below, sequenced in a study of type 1 regulatory T cells. TCRdb called the reads again in MiXCR, with one record for every CDR3 protein. The repertoire consists of tens of thousands of distinct CDR3 sequences, with more than 20% occurring once and the leading ten covering 8.3%. No antigen has been assigned to these receptors. Study observations and caveats: Compared with non-Tr1 cells, Tr1 cells showed a narrower TCR repertoire.

Sequenced: cultured type 1 regulatory T (Tr1) cells, either the whole culture or a sorted fraction (not recorded which). These receptors came from a human donor in good health.

This chain uses TRBV5-1 with TRBJ2-3, with unresolved D. Germline assignment: CDR1 SGHRS and CDR2 YFSETQ. The CDR3 has 16 amino acids. The V end lost 0 bases, the J end lost 2 bases, and 13 bases lay between the germline ends. The CDR3 bases are TGCGCCAGCAGCTTGGGGACGGATAGCCTCACAGATACGCAGTATTTT. This sequence encodes CASSLGTDSLTDTQYF.

This clonotype was counted a few times. The CDR3 nucleotides read TGCAGCGTTTCATACTCTCAAGGGGGACGTGAAGCTTTCTTT. Its protein product is CSVSYSQGGREAFF. V is TRBV29-1 and J is TRBJ1-1; tentative D call: TRBD1 (6 bases). Per germline, CDR1 SQVTM and CDR2 ANQGSEA. The CDR3 covers 14 residues. V lost 5 bases to trimming and J lost 7 bases, with 20 bases between them.

CDR3 loop: CASSPTSNNEQFF. The CDR3 DNA is TGTGCCAGCAGTCCCACTAGCAACAATGAGCAGTTCTTC. The V gene is TRBV6-2 or TRBV6-3, the J gene TRBJ2-1; tentative D call: TRBD2 (6 bases). Germline V gives CDR1 MNHEY, CDR2 SVGEGT. Trimming pared 5 bases from V and 5 bases from J, leaving 10 bases between. CDR3 length: 13 residues.

The chain recombines TRBV12-3 or TRBV12-4 with TRBJ1-1; D is ambiguous. V was clipped by 3 bases and J by 6 bases, with 5 bases between them. This CDR3 comprises 11 residues. The CDR3 region has the DNA TGTGCCAGCAGTTTGTCCGCTGAAGCTTTCTTT. This codes for CASSLSAEAFF.

This clonotype was observed a handful of times. This chain links TRBV5-1 with TRBJ1-1; D is ambiguous. The CDR3 covers 12 residues. V was cut by 3 bases and J by 5 bases, with 8 bases left in between. Germline lookup yields CDR1 SGHRS and CDR2 YFSETQ. The DNA of the CDR3 is TGCGCCAGCAGCTCGTTAGGGACTGAAGCTTTCTTT. Translation gives CASSSLGTEAFF.

This clonotype came up a few times. The rearrangement uses TRBV20-1 and TRBJ2-3; D unclear. The CDR3 covers 13 residues. The ends were cut back, 6 bases at V and 3 bases at J, with 13 bases in the middle. The germline CDR1 and CDR2 sequences are DFQATT and SNEGSKA (reference sequence). DNA of the CDR3: TGCAGTGCCAGATACGACGGAACAGATACGCAGTATTTT. It is translated as CSARYDGTDTQYF.

In its sample, this clonotype was seen a few times. The chain links TRBV29-1 to TRBJ2-4, with D maybe TRBD1 (5 bases). The CDR3 totals 12 residues. Germline loops: CDR1 SQVTM, CDR2 ANQGSEA. Between the trimmed V and J ends, which lost 2 bases and 4 bases, there was a span of 6 bases. In DNA, the CDR3 is TGCAGCGTTGAACAGGGAAAAAACATTCAGTACTTC. As protein: CSVEQGKNIQYF.

This clonotype was seen ten or more times. The chain carries TRBV20-1 and TRBJ2-2, with 8 bases identical to TRBD2. The CDR3 consists of 15 residues. Germline values: CDR1 DFQATT, CDR2 SNEGSKA (reference sequence). Germline trimming cut 1 base from V and 7 bases from J; bases unmatched to any gene: 8. In nucleotides, the CDR3 is TGCAGTGCTAGAGGGGCCGGGCTAGCGGGCGGGGAGCTGTTTTTT. Translation: CSARGAGLAGGELFF.

This clonotype has only a few counts. The CDR3 region is CASSWAGGDDTQYF. The CDR3 nucleotides are TGCGCCAGCAGCTGGGCGGGAGGGGACGATACGCAGTATTTT. The J gene is TRBJ2-3, the V gene TRBV5-1; 9 bases are shared with TRBD2. The CDR3 covers 14 residues. V was pared by 3 bases and J by 6 bases, with 5 bases of the junction left unmatched. Germline assignment: CDR1 SGHRS and CDR2 YFSETQ.

The V and J genes are TRBV5-1 and TRBJ2-2, with 8 positions matching TRBD1. V was pared by 0 bases and J by 8 bases, with 6 bases of the junction left unmatched. The CDR3 covers 15 residues. CDR1 and CDR2 (germline): SGHRS, YFSETQ. CDR3 sequence reads: CASSLGWTGMGELFF. The CDR3 DNA follows: TGCGCCAGCAGCTTGGGATGGACAGGGATGGGGGAGCTGTTTTTT.

The chain couples TRBV10-3 to TRBJ2-5; D is unclear. The germline V and J ends were trimmed by 0 bases and 1 base, with 6 bases remaining between them. The CDR3 consists of 14 residues. Germline loops: CDR1 ENHRY, CDR2 SYGVKD. The CDR3 DNA reads TGTGCCATCAGTGAGTCGAACTCCCAAGAGACCCAGTACTTC. Amino acids: CAISESNSQETQYF.

The chain links TRBV12-3 or TRBV12-4 to TRBJ2-3; 7 bases are shared with TRBD2. V lost 8 bases to trimming and J lost 1 base; unmatched junction nucleotides: 0. The CDR3 spans 12 residues. CDR3 region: CASGGGTDTQYF. CDR3 DNA sequence: TGTGCCAGCGGGGGGGGCACAGATACGCAGTATTTT.

This rearrangement joins TRBV18 to TRBJ1-2; D gene uncertain. Germline values: CDR1 KGHSH, CDR2 LQKENI. Between the trimmed V and J ends, which lost 6 bases and 4 bases, there was a span of 12 bases. CDR3 length equals 13 residues. The CDR3 protein is CASSPGETYGYTF. The CDR3 DNA is TGTGCCAGCTCCCCCGGCGAAACCTATGGCTACACCTTC. Drawing the rest from reference TRBV18 and TRBJ1-2, the complete variable domain is NAGVMQNPRHLVRRRGQEARLRCSPMKGHSHVYWYRQLPEEGLKFMVYLQKENIIDESGMPKERFSAEFPKEGPSILRIQQVVRGDSAAYFCASSPGETYGYTFGSGTRLTVV.